The rows below give T cell receptor beta chains drawn from one sample of a study of blood T cell repertoires in COVID-19. The repertoire was sequenced with immunoSEQ multiplex PCR; TCRdb's copy has only in-frame clones and lacks some. The table has 120,000 to 150,000 clones, about 85% seen once. The sample taken for sequencing was peripheral blood. The receptors were gathered from a human donor in a cohort sampled during active COVID-19. Both conserved end residues are part of each CDR3. D genes are given only for firm matches. Rows may omit the clone size; those that give it use once, few, many or a size class.

v_gene,j_gene,d_gene,abundance,CDR3nt,CDR3aa
TRBV2,TRBJ2-2,TRBD1,.,TGTGCCAGCTCCAGCAGCGGGACAGGGTTGGTTGGGGAGCTGTTTTTT,CASSSSGTGLVGELFF
TRBV30,TRBJ1-6,TRBD1,.,TGTGCCTGGAGTGTCGGACAGGGGGCGAATAATTCACCCCTCCACTTT,CAWSVGQGANNSPLHF
TRBV19,TRBJ1-2,.,.,TGTGCCAGTAGTAACCCCACAGGACAGCGCCCTTGGGGCTACACCTTC,CASSNPTGQRPWGYTF
TRBV13,TRBJ1-6,.,.,TGTGCCAGCAGCCCCCGGTGGGGGGGCGAAAATTCACCCCTCCACTTT,CASSPRWGGENSPLHF
TRBV6-2/TRBV6-3,TRBJ1-6,.,.,TGTGCCAGCAGTCGAGGTCCGAACGTCGATTCACCCCTCCACTTT,CASSRGPNVDSPLHF
TRBV7-3,TRBJ2-3,.,.,TGTGCCAGCAGCTCCACCACCGGGGTGGATACGCAGTATTTT,CASSSTTGVDTQYF
TRBV19,TRBJ1-5,TRBD1,.,TGTGCCAGTAAAGATGGTGGCAGGGGGCCTCAGCCCCAGCATTTT,CASKDGGRGPQPQHF
TRBV3-1/TRBV3-2,TRBJ2-7,TRBD1,.,TGTGCCAGCTACCTCCGGGACAGGGGCCCCTGGGAGCAGTACTTC,CASYLRDRGPWEQYF
TRBV6-4,TRBJ1-3,TRBD1,.,TGTGCCAGCACCCCCGGGACAGGAGACGGAAACACCATATATTTT,CASTPGTGDGNTIYF
TRBV6-6,TRBJ2-7,TRBD2,.,TGTGCCAGCAGTTCTAGCGGGGGTTACTTATACGAGCAGTACTTC,CASSSSGGYLYEQYF
TRBV3-1/TRBV3-2,TRBJ1-1,TRBD1,.,TGTGCCAGCAGCCCCGACAGGGCTTCTGAAGCTTTCTTT,CASSPDRASEAFF
TRBV9,TRBJ1-6,.,.,TGTGCCAGCAGCAGCGGGAGAAATTCACCCCTCCACTTT,CASSSGRNSPLHF
TRBV2,TRBJ1-1,.,.,TGTGCCAGCAGTGCCAGGGCATGGAACACTGAAGCTTTCTTT,CASSARAWNTEAFF
TRBV16,TRBJ1-3,.,.,TGTGCCAGCAGCCGCCAGGGATTTTCTGGAAACACCATATATTTT,CASSRQGFSGNTIYF
TRBV18,TRBJ2-7,.,.,TGTGCCAGCTCACCAGGGGCGAAGAACGAGCAGTACTTC,CASSPGAKNEQYF
TRBV6-4,TRBJ1-1,.,.,TGTGCCAGCAGCCGGGGGATGAACACTGAAGCTTTCTTT,CASSRGMNTEAFF
TRBV7-8,TRBJ2-1,TRBD2,.,TGTGCCAGCAGCTCCGCAGGGAGCCGGGGGGGGTACAATGAGCAGTTCTTC,CASSSAGSRGGYNEQFF
TRBV6-5,TRBJ2-3,TRBD1,.,TGTGCCAGCAGCAGGGACAGCCTCACAGATACGCAGTATTTT,CASSRDSLTDTQYF
TRBV19,TRBJ2-1,.,.,TGTGCCAGTAGTATGAGGATAGCACCTACGACGACCTACAATGAGCAGTTCTTC,CASSMRIAPTTTYNEQFF
TRBV7-2,TRBJ2-6,TRBD2,.,TGTGCCAGCAGCTTATTGGGAGGGGATGGGGCCAACGTCCTGACTTTC,CASSLLGGDGANVLTF
TRBV5-4,TRBJ1-2,TRBD1,.,TGTGCCAGCAGCTTGCCGGGACAGAACTATGGCTACACCTTC,CASSLPGQNYGYTF
TRBV5-1,TRBJ2-4,.,.,TGCGCCAGCAGTTCCTCAGGGGATCGAGACATTCAGTACTTC,CASSSSGDRDIQYF
TRBV10-2,TRBJ2-2,TRBD1,.,TGCGCCGCGGTGGGGGACAGGCGTGGGGCCGGGGAGCTGTTTTTT,CAAVGDRRGAGELFF
TRBV30,TRBJ2-7,.,once,TGTGCCTGGAGCCCCGGGACTGGCTCGGACGAGCAGTACTTC,CAWSPGTGSDEQYF
TRBV11-3,TRBJ1-3,TRBD1,.,TGTGCCAGCAGCTCCGCCGGGACAGCCTACTCTGGAAACACCATATATTTT,CASSSAGTAYSGNTIYF
TRBV3-1/TRBV3-2,TRBJ1-1,.,.,TGTGCCAGCAGCCAAGGCCCTGGGGGGTTGAACACTGAAGCTTTCTTT,CASSQGPGGLNTEAFF